The text below deals with one T cell receptor beta chain. The antigen is not known. The data stem from a study of OX40 agonist ivuxolimab in advanced cancers. Background on the study: Three individuals attained partial responses, comprising one hepatocellular carcinoma case and two cutaneous melanoma cases. Study-level points and caveats: No antigen was identified for the clonally expanded peripheral T cells.

CDR3 length: 15 residues. V lost 3 bases and J 6 bases, leaving 13 bases between the germline ends. Germline V gene sequence: CDR1 SGHRS, CDR2 YFSETQ. The table came from immunoSEQ multiplex PCR; TCRdb's copy has only in-frame clones and leaves some out. Of around 60,000 clones listed, around 82% are singletons. The TCR originated in an adult with an advanced solid tumor such as melanoma, head and neck, liver or kidney cancer. This material consisted of CD4+ or CD8+ T cells sorted from blood, taken in a trial of the OX40 agonist ivuxolimab. This chain joins TRBV5-1 and TRBJ2-6; D assignment may be TRBD1 or TRBD2 (5 bases each). The CDR3 nucleotides are TGCGCCAGCAGCTGGGGACCCTCCCTGGCCAACGTCCTGACTTTC. Translated: CASSWGPSLANVLTF.